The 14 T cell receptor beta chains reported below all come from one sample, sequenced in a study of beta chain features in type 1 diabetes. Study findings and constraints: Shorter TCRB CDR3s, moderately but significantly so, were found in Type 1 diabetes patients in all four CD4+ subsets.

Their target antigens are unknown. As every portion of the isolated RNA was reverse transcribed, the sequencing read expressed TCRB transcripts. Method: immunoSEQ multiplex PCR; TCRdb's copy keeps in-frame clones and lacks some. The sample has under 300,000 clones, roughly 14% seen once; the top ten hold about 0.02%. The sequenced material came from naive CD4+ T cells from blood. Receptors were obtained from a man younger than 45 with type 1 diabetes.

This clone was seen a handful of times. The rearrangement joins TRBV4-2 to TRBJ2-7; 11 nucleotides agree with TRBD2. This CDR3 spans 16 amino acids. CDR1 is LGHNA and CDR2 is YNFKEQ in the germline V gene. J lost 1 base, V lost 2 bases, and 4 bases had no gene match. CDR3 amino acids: CASSQTGTSGSYEQYF. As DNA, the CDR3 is TGTGCCAGCAGCCAAACCGGGACTAGCGGTTCCTACGAGCAGTACTTC.

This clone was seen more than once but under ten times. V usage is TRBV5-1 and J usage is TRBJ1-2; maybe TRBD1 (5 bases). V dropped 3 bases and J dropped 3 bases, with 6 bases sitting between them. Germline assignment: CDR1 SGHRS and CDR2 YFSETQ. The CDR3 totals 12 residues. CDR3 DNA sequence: TGCGCCAGCAGCTCACAGGACTATGGCTACACCTTC. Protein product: CASSSQDYGYTF. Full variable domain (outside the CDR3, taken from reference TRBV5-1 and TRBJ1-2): KAGVTQTPRYLIKTRGQQVTLSCSPISGHRSVSWYQQTPGQGLQFLFEYFSETQRNKGNFPGRFSGRQFSNSRSEMNVSTLELGDSALYLCASSSQDYGYTFGSGTRLTVV.

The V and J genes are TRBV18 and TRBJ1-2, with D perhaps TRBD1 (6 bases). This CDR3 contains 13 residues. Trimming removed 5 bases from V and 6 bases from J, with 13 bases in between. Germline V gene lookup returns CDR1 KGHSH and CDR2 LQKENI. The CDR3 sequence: CASSARQEDGYTF. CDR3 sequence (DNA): TGTGCCAGCTCAGCTAGACAGGAGGATGGCTACACCTTC. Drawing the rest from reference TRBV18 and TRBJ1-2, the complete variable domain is NAGVMQNPRHLVRRRGQEARLRCSPMKGHSHVYWYRQLPEEGLKFMVYLQKENIIDESGMPKERFSAEFPKEGPSILRIQQVVRGDSAAYFCASSARQEDGYTFGSGTRLTVV.

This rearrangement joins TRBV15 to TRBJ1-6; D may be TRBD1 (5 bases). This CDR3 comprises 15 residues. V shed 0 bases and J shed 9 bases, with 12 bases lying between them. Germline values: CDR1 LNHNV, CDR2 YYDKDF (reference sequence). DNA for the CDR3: TGTGCCACCAGCAGAGATTGGGCCACAGGTTCACCCCTCCACTTT. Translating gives CATSRDWATGSPLHF.

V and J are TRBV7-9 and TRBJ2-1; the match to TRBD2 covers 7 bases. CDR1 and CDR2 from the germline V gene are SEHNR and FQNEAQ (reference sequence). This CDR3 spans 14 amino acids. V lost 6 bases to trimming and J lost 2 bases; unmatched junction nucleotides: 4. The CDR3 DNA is TGTGCCAGCAGACCCAGCGGGGCCTACAATGAGCAGTTCTTC. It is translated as CASRPSGAYNEQFF.

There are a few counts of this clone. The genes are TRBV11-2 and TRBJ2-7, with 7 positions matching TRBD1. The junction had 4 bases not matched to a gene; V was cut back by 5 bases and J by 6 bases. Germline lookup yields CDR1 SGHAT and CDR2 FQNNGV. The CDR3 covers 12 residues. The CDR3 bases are TGTGCCAGCAGCCTTACAGGGGCCGAGCAGTACTTC. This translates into CASSLTGAEQYF. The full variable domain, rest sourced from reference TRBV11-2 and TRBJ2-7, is EAGVAQSPRYKIIEKRQSVAFWCNPISGHATLYWYQQILGQGPKLLIQFQNNGVVDDSQLPKDRFSAERLKGVDSTLKIQPAKLEDSAVYLCASSLTGAEQYFGPGTRLTVT.

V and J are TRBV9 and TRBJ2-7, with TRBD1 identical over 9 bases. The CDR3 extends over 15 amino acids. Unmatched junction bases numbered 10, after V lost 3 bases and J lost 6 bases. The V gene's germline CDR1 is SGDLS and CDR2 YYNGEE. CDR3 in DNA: TGTGCCAGCAGCGCCGACAGGGGGGACTACTCCGAGCAGTACTTC. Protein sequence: CASSADRGDYSEQYF.

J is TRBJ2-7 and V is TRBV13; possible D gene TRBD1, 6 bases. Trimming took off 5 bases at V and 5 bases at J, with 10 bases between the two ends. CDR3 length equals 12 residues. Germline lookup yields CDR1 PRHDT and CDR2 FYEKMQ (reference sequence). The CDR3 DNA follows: TGTGCCAGCAGCCATTCAGGGGACGAGCAGTACTTC. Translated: CASSHSGDEQYF.

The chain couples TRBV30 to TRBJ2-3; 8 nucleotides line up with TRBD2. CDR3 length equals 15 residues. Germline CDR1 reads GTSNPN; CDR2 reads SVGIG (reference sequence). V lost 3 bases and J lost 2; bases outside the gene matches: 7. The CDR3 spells CAWSGLASSTDTQYF. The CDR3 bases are TGTGCCTGGAGCGGACTAGCCAGTTCCACAGATACGCAGTATTTT.

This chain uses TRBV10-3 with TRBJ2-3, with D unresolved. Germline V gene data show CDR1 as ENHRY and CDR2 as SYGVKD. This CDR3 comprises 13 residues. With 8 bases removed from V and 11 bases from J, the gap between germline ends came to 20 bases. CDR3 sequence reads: CAIGLDPTQRQYF. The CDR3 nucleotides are TGTGCCATCGGCCTAGACCCCACTCAGAGGCAGTATTTT.

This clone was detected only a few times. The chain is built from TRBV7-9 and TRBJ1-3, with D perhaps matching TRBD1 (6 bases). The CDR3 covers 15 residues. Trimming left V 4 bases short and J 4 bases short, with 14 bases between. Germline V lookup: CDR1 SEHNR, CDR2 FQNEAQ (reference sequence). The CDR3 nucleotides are TGTGCCAGCAGCTCCATGACAGGATTGGGAAACACCATATATTTT. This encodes CASSSMTGLGNTIYF. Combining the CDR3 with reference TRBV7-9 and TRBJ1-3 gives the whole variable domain DTGVSQNPRHKITKRGQNVTFRCDPISEHNRLYWYRQTLGQGPEFLTYFQNEAQLEKSRLLSDRFSAERPKGSFSTLEIQRTEQGDSAMYLCASSSMTGLGNTIYFGEGSWLTVV.

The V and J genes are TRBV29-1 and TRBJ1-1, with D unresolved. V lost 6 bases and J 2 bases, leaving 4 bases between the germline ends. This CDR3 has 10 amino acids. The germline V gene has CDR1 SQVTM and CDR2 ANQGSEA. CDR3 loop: CSVLNTEAFF. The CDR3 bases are TGCAGCGTCCTTAACACTGAAGCTTTCTTT.

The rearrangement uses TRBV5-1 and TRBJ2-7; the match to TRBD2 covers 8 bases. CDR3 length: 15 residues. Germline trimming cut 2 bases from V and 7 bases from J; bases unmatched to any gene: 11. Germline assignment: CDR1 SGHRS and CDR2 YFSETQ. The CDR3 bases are TGCGCCAGCAGCTTCACACTAGCGGACTCGGGGGAGCAGTACTTC. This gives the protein CASSFTLADSGEQYF.

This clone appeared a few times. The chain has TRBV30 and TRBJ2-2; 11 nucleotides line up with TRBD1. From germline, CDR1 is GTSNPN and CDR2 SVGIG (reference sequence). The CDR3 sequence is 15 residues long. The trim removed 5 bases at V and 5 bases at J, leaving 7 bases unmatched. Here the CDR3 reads CAWGQGADSTGELFF. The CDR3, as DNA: TGTGCCTGGGGACAGGGGGCGGATTCGACCGGGGAGCTGTTTTTT.